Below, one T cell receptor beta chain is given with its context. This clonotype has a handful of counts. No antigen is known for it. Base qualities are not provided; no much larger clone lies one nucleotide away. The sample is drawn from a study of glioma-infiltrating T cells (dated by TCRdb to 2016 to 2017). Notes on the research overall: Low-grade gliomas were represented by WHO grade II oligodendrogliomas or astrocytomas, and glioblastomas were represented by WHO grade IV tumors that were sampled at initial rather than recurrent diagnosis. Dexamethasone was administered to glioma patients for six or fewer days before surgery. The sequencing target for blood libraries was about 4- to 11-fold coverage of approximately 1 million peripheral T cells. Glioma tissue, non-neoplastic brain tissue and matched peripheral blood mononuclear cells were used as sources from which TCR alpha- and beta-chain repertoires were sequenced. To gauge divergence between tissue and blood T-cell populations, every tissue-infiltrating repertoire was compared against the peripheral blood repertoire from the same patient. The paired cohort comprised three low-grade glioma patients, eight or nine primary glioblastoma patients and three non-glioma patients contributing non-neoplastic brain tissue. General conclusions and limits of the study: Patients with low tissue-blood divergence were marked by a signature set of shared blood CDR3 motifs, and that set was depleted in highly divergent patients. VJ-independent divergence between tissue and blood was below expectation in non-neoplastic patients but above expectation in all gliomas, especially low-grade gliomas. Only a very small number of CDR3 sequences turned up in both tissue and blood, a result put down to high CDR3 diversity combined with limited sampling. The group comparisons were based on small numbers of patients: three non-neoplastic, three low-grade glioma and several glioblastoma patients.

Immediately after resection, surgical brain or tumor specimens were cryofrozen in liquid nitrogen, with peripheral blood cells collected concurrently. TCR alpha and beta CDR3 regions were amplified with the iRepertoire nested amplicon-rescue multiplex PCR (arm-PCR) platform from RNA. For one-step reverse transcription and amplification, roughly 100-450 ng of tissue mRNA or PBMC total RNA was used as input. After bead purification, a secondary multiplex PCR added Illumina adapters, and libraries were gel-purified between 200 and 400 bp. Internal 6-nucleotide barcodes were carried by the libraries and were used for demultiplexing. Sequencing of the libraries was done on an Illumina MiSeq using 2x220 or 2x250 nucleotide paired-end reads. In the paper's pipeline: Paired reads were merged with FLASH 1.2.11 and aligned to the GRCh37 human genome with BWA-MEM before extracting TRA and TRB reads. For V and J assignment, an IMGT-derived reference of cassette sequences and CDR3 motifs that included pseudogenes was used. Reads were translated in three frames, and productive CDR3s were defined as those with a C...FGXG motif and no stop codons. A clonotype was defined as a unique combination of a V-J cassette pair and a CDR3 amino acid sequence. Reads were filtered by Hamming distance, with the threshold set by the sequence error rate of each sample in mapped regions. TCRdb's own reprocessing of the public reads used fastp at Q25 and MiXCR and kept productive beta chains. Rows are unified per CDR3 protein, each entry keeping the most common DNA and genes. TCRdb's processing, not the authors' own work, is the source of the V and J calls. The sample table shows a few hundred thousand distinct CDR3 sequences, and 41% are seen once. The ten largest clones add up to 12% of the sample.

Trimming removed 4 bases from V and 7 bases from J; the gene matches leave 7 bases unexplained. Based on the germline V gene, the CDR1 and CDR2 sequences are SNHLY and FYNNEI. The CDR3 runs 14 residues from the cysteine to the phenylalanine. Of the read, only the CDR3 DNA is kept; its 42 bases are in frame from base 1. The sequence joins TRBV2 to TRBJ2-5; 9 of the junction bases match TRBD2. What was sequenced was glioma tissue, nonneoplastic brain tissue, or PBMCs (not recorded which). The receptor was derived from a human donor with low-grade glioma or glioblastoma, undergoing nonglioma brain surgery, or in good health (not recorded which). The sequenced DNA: TGTGCCAGCAGTGCATCTAGCGGGAAAGGGACCCAGTACTTC. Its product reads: CASSASSGKGTQYF.